Listed here are 25 T cell receptor beta chains from one sample, sequenced in a study of vaccination and CD4 T cells after COVID-19. Described treatment: roughly 10-day PBMC culture with coronavirus spike peptide pools or control peptides (ViraFEST assay). Sequence data for DNA of cultured CD4+ T cells were generated by the Oncomine TCR Beta short-read assay. TCRdb independently ran MiXCR on the PCR reads; one entry per CDR3 protein. The table shows some 11,000 distinct CDR3 sequences, with about 75% occurring only once. Their specific antigens are unknown. The specimen was CD4+ T cells from blood, cultured in vitro. The receptors come from a human donor who had recovered from COVID-19.

This clonotype turned up a few times. The J gene is TRBJ1-2, the V gene TRBV6-1, with 7 bases that match TRBD1. This CDR3 contains 13 residues. The germline CDR1 and CDR2 sequences are MNHNS and SASEGT. Unmatched junction bases numbered 9, after V lost 6 bases and J lost 8 bases. The CDR3 sequence is CASRQGILVGYTF. The DNA of the CDR3 is TGTGCCAGCAGACAGGGGATACTCGTGGGCTACACCTTC.

The rearrangement links TRBV6-5 to TRBJ2-1; 7 bases match TRBD2. Germline CDR1 MNHEY, CDR2 SVGAGI. Losses at the gene ends were 0 bases for V and 4 bases for J; bases not matched to a gene: 3. There are 15 residues in the CDR3. The DNA of the CDR3 is TGTGCCAGCAGTTACTCTGGGAGGGCGTACAATGAGCAGTTCTTC. Protein product: CASSYSGRAYNEQFF.

The rearrangement uses TRBV27 and TRBJ1-1, with a weak D call TRBD1 (6 bases). CDR3 length: 13 amino acids. The germline V gene encodes CDR1 MNHEY and CDR2 SMNVEV (reference sequence). Trimming cost V 2 bases and J 4 bases, with 8 bases left between them. This CDR3 reads CASSLRGRTEAFF. In DNA form, the CDR3 reads TGTGCCAGCAGTTTACGGGGGCGCACTGAAGCTTTCTTT.

This rearrangement joins TRBV6-5 to TRBJ2-7; 10 nucleotides line up with TRBD2. The length of the CDR3 is 16 residues. The germline gives CDR1 MNHEY, CDR2 SVGAGI. With V trimmed by 2 bases and J by 5 bases, 9 bases remained unmatched. CDR3 nucleotides: TGTGCCAGCAGTTACGCGACACTAGCGGGGCGCCACGAGCAGTACTTC. This encodes CASSYATLAGRHEQYF.

V is TRBV7-2 and J is TRBJ2-5; 10 nucleotides match TRBD2. CDR1 and CDR2 from the germline V gene are SGHTA and FQGNSA. The CDR3 has 15 residues. The V gene end was trimmed by 5 bases and the J gene end by 5 bases; junction bases not matched to a gene: 8. The CDR3 spells CASSPTSGTAETQYF. The CDR3 nucleotides are TGTGCCAGCAGCCCCACTAGCGGGACGGCGGAGACCCAGTACTTC.

The V and J genes are TRBV7-2 and TRBJ1-5; D gene unclear. This CDR3 contains 13 residues. Germline loops: CDR1 SGHTA, CDR2 FQGNSA. V lost 4 bases and J lost 4, with 8 bases in between. The CDR3 loop reads CASSSMGNQPQHF. In DNA form, the CDR3 reads TGTGCCAGCAGCTCCATGGGAAATCAGCCCCAGCATTTT.

The rearrangement links TRBV2 to TRBJ2-5; 11 bases align to TRBD2. This CDR3 has 17 amino acids. Trimming cost V 3 bases and J 3 bases; bases outside gene matches: 9. Per the germline V gene, CDR1 is SNHLY and CDR2 is FYNNEI. As DNA, the CDR3 is TGTGCCAGCAGTGACCCCTTGGGTAGCGGGAGGGAAGAGACCCAGTACTTC. Translating it yields CASSDPLGSGREETQYF.

The chain employs TRBV19 and TRBJ2-1; 7 positions agree with TRBD2. Germline CDR1 is LNHDA and CDR2 is SQIVND (reference sequence). V trimming: 8 bases; J trimming: 1 base; junction bases outside the gene matches: 8. The CDR3 length is 15 residues. For the CDR3, the DNA is TGTGCCAGTGTGACTAGCCCCGGGTCCTACAATGAGCAGTTCTTC. Protein sequence: CASVTSPGSYNEQFF.

This sequence joins TRBV15 and TRBJ2-3; D remains ambiguous. The germline CDR1 and CDR2 sequences are LNHNV and YYDKDF (reference sequence). This CDR3 is 11 amino acids long. Trimming cost V 1 base and J 6 bases, with 2 bases left between them. CDR3 bases: TGTGCCACCAGCAGAGTGGATACGCAGTATTTT. Its translation: CATSRVDTQYF.

The V gene is TRBV6-2 or TRBV6-3, the J gene TRBJ1-5; 8 bases are shared with TRBD1. With V trimmed by 4 bases and J by 4 bases, 3 bases remained unmatched. CDR1 and CDR2 (germline): MNHEY, SVGEGT. This CDR3 is 14 amino acids long. The CDR3 region is CASSSRTGNQPQHF. CDR3 nucleotide sequence: TGTGCCAGCAGTTCCCGGACAGGGAATCAGCCCCAGCATTTT.

The V and J genes are TRBV28 and TRBJ2-1; tentative D call: TRBD1 (5 bases). Germline CDR1 MDHEN, CDR2 SYDVKM. Trimming pared 4 bases from V and 3 bases from J, leaving 7 bases between. The CDR3 is made up of 13 amino acids. This CDR3 is CASSSGHYNEQFF. DNA for the CDR3: TGTGCCAGCAGTTCAGGACACTACAATGAGCAGTTCTTC.

This clonotype was counted a single time. J is TRBJ1-5 and V is TRBV6-5; no clear D gene. Germline V gene lookup returns CDR1 MNHEY and CDR2 SVGAGI. The CDR3 has 12 residues. V dropped 3 bases and J dropped 5 bases, with 5 bases sitting between them. CDR3: CASSYDDQPQHF. The CDR3 DNA reads TGTGCCAGCAGTTATGATGATCAGCCCCAGCATTTT.

This chain connects TRBV6-5 to TRBJ1-5; D might be TRBD1 (5 bases). The CDR3 length is 16 residues. V was pared by 0 bases and J by 5 bases, with 14 bases between. Per the germline V gene, CDR1 is MNHEY and CDR2 is SVGAGI. The CDR3 here is CASSYSIGEGDQPQHF. Here the CDR3 DNA reads TGTGCCAGCAGTTACTCGATTGGGGAAGGGGATCAGCCCCAGCATTTT.

The table lists this clonotype with a few counts. V gene TRBV7-2 combines with J gene TRBJ1-2, with 8 nucleotides matching TRBD1. CDR1 and CDR2 (germline): SGHTA, FQGNSA. The CDR3 has 14 residues. With 2 bases clipped from V and 6 bases from J, the junction kept 5 bases outside the gene matches. CDR3 DNA: TGTGCCAGCAGCTTACGGACAGGGCCTGATGGCTACACCTTC. Protein: CASSLRTGPDGYTF. Full variable domain (rest looked up from reference TRBV7-2 and TRBJ1-2): GAGVSQSPSNKVTEKGKDVELRCDPISGHTALYWYRQSLGQGLEFLIYFQGNSAPDKSGLPSDRFSAERTGGSVSTLTIQRTQQEDSAVYLCASSLRTGPDGYTFGSGTRLTVV.

The chain has TRBV20-1 and TRBJ1-1, with 8 bases matching TRBD1. CDR1 DFQATT and CDR2 SNEGSKA come from the germline V gene (reference sequence). Trimming removed 5 bases from V and 0 bases from J; junction bases left unmatched: 11. CDR3 length: 16 amino acids. In DNA form, the CDR3 reads TGCAGTGCTCCGGCCCTGGGGACAGGCATGAACACTGAAGCTTTCTTT. Translation: CSAPALGTGMNTEAFF.

The chain uses TRBV20-1 and TRBJ1-5, with D perhaps matching TRBD1 (5 bases). The CDR3 runs 15 residues. CDR1 and CDR2 from the germline V gene are DFQATT and SNEGSKA (reference sequence). V was clipped by 6 bases and J by 2 bases, with 17 bases between them. The CDR3, as DNA: TGCAGTGCCACTCCATACGGGACTGGCAATCAGCCCCAGCATTTT. It translates to CSATPYGTGNQPQHF.

The chain uses TRBV7-3 and TRBJ2-7; either TRBD1 or TRBD2 may fit D (5 bases each). From germline, CDR1 is SGHTA and CDR2 FQGTGA. This CDR3 is built from 15 residues. Trimming removed 5 bases from V and 7 bases from J, with 21 bases in between. CDR3 nucleotides: TGTGCCAGCAGCCCCAGGGTAGCGTCGATAGGGGAGCAGTACTTC. Amino acid sequence: CASSPRVASIGEQYF.

The chain couples TRBV6-5 to TRBJ1-1; 10 nucleotides agree with TRBD1. CDR1 and CDR2 (germline): MNHEY, SVGAGI. After removal of 4 bases from V and 7 bases from J, the junction contained 6 bases not matched to a gene. CDR3 length: 14 residues. CDR3 sequence (DNA): TGTGCCAGCAGTTCCGGGACAGGGGCCGGTGAAGCTTTCTTT. It is translated as CASSSGTGAGEAFF.

The chain is built from TRBV20-1 and TRBJ1-5, with 10 bases identical to TRBD1. Trimming removed 3 bases from V and 2 bases from J; junction bases left unmatched: 7. The germline V gene has CDR1 DFQATT and CDR2 SNEGSKA (reference sequence). The CDR3 runs 16 residues. CDR3 in amino acids: CSARRQGAMGNQPQHF. DNA of the CDR3: TGCAGTGCTAGGAGACAGGGGGCAATGGGCAATCAGCCCCAGCATTTT.

The V gene is TRBV7-9, the J gene TRBJ1-6; 8 nucleotides match TRBD1. The V and J ends lost 5 bases and 7 bases, in that order; junction bases with no gene match: 10. CDR1 SEHNR and CDR2 FQNEAQ come from the germline V gene (reference sequence). The CDR3 spans 16 residues. The CDR3 DNA is TGTGCCAGCAGCCCCTCCCTGACAGGGGTCAATTCACCCCTCCACTTT. It translates to CASSPSLTGVNSPLHF.

In its sample, this clonotype was seen once. The chain employs TRBV28 and TRBJ2-5; 7 nucleotides align to TRBD2. The V gene's germline CDR1 is MDHEN and CDR2 SYDVKM. Losses at the gene ends were 6 bases for V and 5 bases for J; bases not matched to a gene: 6. This CDR3 contains 13 residues. The CDR3, as DNA: TGTGCCAGCAGGGGAGCGGGATTTGAGACCCAGTACTTC. Its protein product is CASRGAGFETQYF. Drawing the rest from reference TRBV28 and TRBJ2-5, the complete variable domain is DVKVTQSSRYLVKRTGEKVFLECVQDMDHENMFWYRQDPGLGLRLIYFSYDVKMKEKGDIPEGYSVSREKKERFSLILESASTNQTSMYLCASRGAGFETQYFGPGTRLLVL.

The V and J genes are TRBV24-1 and TRBJ2-5; TRBD1 aligns across 7 bases. Looked up from germline, CDR1 is KGHDR and CDR2 is SFDVKD. J gave up 1 base and V 0 bases, and 1 base lay outside the gene matches. The CDR3 has 15 amino acids. The CDR3 sequence is CATSDLWDSQETQYF. The DNA of the CDR3 is TGTGCCACCAGTGATTTGTGGGACAGCCAAGAGACCCAGTACTTC.

The chain combines TRBV6-2 or TRBV6-3 with TRBJ1-5, with D possibly TRBD1 on 6 matching bases. Germline assignment: CDR1 MNHEY and CDR2 SVGEGT. V was pared by 0 bases and J by 5 bases, with 8 bases between. The CDR3 has 14 amino acids. CDR3 nucleotide sequence: TGTGCCAGCAGTTACTCAGGGGGGCATCAGCCCCAGCATTTT. As protein: CASSYSGGHQPQHF.

The V gene is TRBV6-1, the J gene TRBJ1-2; TRBD1 aligns across 7 bases. The V gene's germline CDR1 is MNHNS and CDR2 SASEGT. V was pared by 6 bases and J by 3 bases, with 7 bases of the junction left unmatched. The length of the CDR3 is 14 residues. CDR3 nucleotides: TGTGCCAGCAGAACAGGGGTGAGGTACTATGGCTACACCTTC. Translating it yields CASRTGVRYYGYTF.

The chain uses TRBV25-1 and TRBJ1-1; possibly TRBD1 for D (6 bases). This CDR3 spans 15 amino acids. Trimming cost V 6 bases and J 1 base, with 15 bases left between them. Germline assignment: CDR1 MGHDK and CDR2 SYGVNS. CDR3 loop: CASSLTGLGNTEAFF. For the CDR3, the DNA is TGTGCCAGCAGCCTGACAGGTCTGGGGAACACTGAAGCTTTCTTT.